This entry features one T cell receptor (beta chain) sequence. Its target is unknown. CDR1 and CDR2 (germline): MNHEY, SMNVEV (reference sequence). With 6 bases removed from V and 6 bases from J, the gap between germline ends came to 13 bases. This CDR3 has 13 amino acids. These data belong to a study of T cell responses to AZD1222 COVID-19 vaccine. Whole-study results and caveats: Spike-wide vaccine-associated CD4 TCRs dominated at 160-218 and 743-854. Females outnumbered males among donors, who were mostly white British; clonal diversity was possibly underestimated. Of the AZD1222 recipients, only 5 or 6 were seropositive at baseline.

TCRdb keeps only in-frame clones here, not all; method: immunoSEQ multiplex PCR. The repertoire holds 120,000 or so clones, roughly 90% seen once, with more than 3.5% in the top ten. V usage is TRBV27 and J usage is TRBJ2-3; a possible D gene is TRBD2 (5 bases). Here the sequenced sample was peripheral blood, taken 28 days after the second dose of the MenACWY control vaccine. The TCR comes from an adult who received the MenACWY meningococcal vaccine as a control. CDR3 sequence reads: CASRLGWTDTQYF. The DNA of the CDR3 is TGTGCCAGCAGATTAGGGTGGACTGATACGCAGTATTTT.